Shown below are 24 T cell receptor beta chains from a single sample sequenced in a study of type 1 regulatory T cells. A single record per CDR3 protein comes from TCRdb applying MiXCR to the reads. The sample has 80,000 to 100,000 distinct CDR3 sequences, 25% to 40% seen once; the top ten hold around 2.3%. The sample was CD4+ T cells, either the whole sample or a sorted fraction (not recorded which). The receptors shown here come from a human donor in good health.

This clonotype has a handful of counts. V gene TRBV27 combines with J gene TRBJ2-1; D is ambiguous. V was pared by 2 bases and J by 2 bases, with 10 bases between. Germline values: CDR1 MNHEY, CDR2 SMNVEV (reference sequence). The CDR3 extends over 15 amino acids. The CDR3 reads CASSLREIPYNEQFF. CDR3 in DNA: TGTGCCAGCAGTTTACGCGAGATACCCTACAATGAGCAGTTCTTC.

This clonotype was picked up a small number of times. The CDR3 DNA follows: TGCGCCAGCAGCTTTAATCAAGAAGAGACCCAGTACTTC. Its protein is CASSFNQEETQYF. The chain joins TRBV5-1 to TRBJ2-5; D remains ambiguous. Germline V gene lookup returns CDR1 SGHRS and CDR2 YFSETQ. The ends were cut back, 2 bases at V and 3 bases at J, with 8 bases in the middle. The CDR3 covers 13 residues.

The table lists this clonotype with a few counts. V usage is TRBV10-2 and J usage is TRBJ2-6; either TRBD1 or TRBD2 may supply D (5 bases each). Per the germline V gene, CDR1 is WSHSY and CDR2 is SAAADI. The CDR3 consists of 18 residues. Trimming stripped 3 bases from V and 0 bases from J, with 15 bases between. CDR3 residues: CASSDPGPLNSGANVLTF. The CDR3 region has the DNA TGCGCCAGCAGTGATCCGGGACCCCTAAACTCTGGGGCCAACGTCCTGACTTTC.

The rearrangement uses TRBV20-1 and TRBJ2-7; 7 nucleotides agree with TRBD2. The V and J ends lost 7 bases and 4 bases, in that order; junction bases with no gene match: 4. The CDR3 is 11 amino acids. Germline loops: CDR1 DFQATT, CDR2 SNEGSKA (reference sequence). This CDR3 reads CSGGGNYEQYF. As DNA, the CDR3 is TGCAGTGGGGGGGGGAATTACGAGCAGTACTTC.

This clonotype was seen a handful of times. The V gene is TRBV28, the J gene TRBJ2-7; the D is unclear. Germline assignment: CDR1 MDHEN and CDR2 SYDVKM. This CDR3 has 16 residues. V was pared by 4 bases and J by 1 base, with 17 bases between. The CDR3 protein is CASSSRSLPLSYEQYF. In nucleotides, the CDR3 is TGTGCCAGCAGTTCCCGCTCCCTTCCCCTATCCTACGAGCAGTACTTC.

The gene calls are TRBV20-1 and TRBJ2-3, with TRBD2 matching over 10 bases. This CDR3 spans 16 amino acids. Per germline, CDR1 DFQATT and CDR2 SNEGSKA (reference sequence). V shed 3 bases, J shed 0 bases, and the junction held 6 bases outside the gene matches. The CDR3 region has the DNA TGCAGTGCTAGTATGGGACTAGCGCCCAGCACAGATACGCAGTATTTT. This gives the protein CSASMGLAPSTDTQYF.

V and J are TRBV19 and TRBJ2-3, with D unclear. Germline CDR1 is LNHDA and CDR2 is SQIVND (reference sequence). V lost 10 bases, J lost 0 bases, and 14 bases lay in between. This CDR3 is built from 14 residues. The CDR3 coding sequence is TGTGCCACCTCACCAGGATTCAGCACAGATACGCAGTATTTT. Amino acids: CATSPGFSTDTQYF.

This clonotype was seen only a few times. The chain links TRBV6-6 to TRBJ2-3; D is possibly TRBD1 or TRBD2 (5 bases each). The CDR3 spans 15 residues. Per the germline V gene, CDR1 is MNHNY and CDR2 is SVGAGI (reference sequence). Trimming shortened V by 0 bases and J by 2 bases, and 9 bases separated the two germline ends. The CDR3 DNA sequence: TGTGCCAGCAGTTACTCGACAGCGGACACAGATACGCAGTATTTT. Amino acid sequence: CASSYSTADTDTQYF.

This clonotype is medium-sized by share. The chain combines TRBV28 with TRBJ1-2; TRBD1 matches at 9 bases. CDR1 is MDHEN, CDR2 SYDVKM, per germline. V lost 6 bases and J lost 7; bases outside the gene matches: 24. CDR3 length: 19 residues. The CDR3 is CASSPGDRASNPPGFGYTF. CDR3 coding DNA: TGTGCCAGCAGCCCCGGGGACAGGGCTTCGAATCCTCCGGGGTTTGGCTACACCTTC.

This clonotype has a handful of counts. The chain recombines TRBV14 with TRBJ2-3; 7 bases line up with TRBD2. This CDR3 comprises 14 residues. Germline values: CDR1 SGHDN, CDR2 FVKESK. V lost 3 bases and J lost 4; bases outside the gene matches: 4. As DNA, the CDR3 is TGTGCCAGCAGCCAGAGTAGCGGGTCAGATACGCAGTATTTT. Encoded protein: CASSQSSGSDTQYF.

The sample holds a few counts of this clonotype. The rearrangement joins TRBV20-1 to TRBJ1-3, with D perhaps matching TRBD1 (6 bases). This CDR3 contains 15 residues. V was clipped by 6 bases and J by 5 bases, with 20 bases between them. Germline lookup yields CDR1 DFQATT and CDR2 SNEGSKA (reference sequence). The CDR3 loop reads CSAPLTWGPRNTIYF. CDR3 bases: TGCAGTGCCCCCCTCACGTGGGGGCCCCGAAACACCATATATTTT.

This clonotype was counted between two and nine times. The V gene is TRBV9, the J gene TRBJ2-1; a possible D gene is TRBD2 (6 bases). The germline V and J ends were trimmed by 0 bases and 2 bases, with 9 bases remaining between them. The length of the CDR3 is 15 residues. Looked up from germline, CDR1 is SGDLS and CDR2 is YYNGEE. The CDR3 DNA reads TGTGCCAGCAGCGTAGGGGCGGGAACCTACAATGAGCAGTTCTTC. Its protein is CASSVGAGTYNEQFF.

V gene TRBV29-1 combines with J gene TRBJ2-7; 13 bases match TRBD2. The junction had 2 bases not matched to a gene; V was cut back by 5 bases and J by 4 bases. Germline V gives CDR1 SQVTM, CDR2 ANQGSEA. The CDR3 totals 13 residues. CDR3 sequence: CSVRLAGGYEQYF. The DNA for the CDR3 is TGCAGCGTTAGACTAGCGGGAGGTTACGAGCAGTACTTC.

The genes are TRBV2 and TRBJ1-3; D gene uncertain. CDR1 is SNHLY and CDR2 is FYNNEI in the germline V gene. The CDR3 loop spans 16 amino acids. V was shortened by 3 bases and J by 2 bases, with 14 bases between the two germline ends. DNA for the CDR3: TGTGCCAGCAGTGATTCGCCGGGCGGGCCTGGAAACACCATATATTTT. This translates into CASSDSPGGPGNTIYF.

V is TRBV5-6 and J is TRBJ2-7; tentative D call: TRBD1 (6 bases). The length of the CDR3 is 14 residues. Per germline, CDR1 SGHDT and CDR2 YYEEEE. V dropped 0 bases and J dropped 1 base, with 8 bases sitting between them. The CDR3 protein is CASSLGRGSYEQYF. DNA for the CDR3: TGTGCCAGCAGCTTGGGCAGGGGATCCTACGAGCAGTACTTC. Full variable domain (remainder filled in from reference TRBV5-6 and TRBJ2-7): DAGVTQSPTHLIKTRGQQVTLRCSPKSGHDTVSWYQQALGQGPQFIFQYYEEEERQRGNFPDRFSGHQFPNYSSELNVNALLLGDSALYLCASSLGRGSYEQYFGPGTRLTVT.

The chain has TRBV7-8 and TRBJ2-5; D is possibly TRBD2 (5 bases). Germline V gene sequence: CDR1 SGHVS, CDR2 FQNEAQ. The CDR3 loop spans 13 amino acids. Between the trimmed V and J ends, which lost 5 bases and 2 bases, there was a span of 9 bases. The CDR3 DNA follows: TGTGCCAGCAGCCGAGGACTTCAAGAGACCCAGTACTTC. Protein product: CASSRGLQETQYF.

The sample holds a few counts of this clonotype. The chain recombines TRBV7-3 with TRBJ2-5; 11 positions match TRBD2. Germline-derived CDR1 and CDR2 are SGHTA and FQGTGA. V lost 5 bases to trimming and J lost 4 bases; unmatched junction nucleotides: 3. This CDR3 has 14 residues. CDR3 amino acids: CASSLAGGRETQYF. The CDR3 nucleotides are TGTGCCAGCAGCCTAGCGGGAGGCAGAGAGACCCAGTACTTC.

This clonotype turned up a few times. For the CDR3, the DNA is TGTGCCTGGAGTGTACAAGCCTCCGGGGAGCTGTTTTTT. This gives the protein CAWSVQASGELFF. The V and J genes are TRBV30 and TRBJ2-2, with no clear D. Between the trimmed V and J ends, which lost 0 bases and 6 bases, there was a span of 8 bases. CDR3 length: 13 amino acids. CDR1 is GTSNPN, CDR2 SVGIG, per germline (reference sequence).

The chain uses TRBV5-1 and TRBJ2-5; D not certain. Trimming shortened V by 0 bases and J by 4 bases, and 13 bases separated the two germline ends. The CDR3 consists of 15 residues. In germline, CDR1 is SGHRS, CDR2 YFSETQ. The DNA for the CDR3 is TGCGCCAGCAGCTTGGCTGCGGACCCCCGAGAGACCCAGTACTTC. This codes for CASSLAADPRETQYF.

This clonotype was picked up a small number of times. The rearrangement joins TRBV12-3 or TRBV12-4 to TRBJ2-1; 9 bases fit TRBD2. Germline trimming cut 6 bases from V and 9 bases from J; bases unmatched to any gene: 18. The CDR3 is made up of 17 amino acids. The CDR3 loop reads CASRTIQPGLAVGEQFF. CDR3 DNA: TGTGCCAGCAGAACCATACAACCGGGACTAGCTGTAGGTGAGCAGTTCTTC.

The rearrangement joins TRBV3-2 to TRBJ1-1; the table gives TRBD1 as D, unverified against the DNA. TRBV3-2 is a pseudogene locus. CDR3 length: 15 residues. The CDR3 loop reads CASSQETLGQPEAFF. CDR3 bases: TGTGCCAGCAGCCAAGAGACCTTGGGACAGCCTGAAGCTTTCTTT.

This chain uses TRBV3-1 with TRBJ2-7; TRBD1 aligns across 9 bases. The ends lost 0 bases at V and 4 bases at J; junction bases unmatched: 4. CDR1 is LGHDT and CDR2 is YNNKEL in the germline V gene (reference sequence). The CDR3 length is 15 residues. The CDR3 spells CASSQEDRGPYEQYF. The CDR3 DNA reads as TGTGCCAGCAGCCAAGAGGACAGGGGACCATACGAGCAGTACTTC.

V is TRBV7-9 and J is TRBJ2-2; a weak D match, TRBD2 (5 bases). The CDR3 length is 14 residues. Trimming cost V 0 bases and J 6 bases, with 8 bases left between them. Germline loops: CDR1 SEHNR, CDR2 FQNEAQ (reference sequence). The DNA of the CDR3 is TGTGCCAGCAGCTTAGCGCGGGTCTCCGGGGAGCTGTTTTTT. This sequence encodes CASSLARVSGELFF.

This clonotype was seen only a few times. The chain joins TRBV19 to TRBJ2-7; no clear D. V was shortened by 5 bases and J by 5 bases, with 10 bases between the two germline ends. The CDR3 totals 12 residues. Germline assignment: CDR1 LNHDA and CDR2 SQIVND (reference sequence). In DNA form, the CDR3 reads TGTGCCAGTAGTCGCCGAGAAGACGAGCAGTACTTC. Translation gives CASSRREDEQYF.